What follows are 28 T cell receptor beta chains derived from one specimen sequenced in a study of T cell responses to AZD1222 COVID-19 vaccine. The data were produced by immunoSEQ multiplex PCR, yet TCRdb's version contains in-frame clones alone and is incomplete. Of fewer than 140,000 clones in the sample, about nine tenths were seen once. The sample here was peripheral blood, taken 28 days after the second AZD1222 dose. The origin of the receptors is an adult who received the AZD1222 COVID-19 vaccine.

The chain recombines TRBV28 with TRBJ2-7; TRBD2 matches at 15 bases. Germline trimming cut 2 bases from V and 3 bases from J; bases unmatched to any gene: 2. CDR1 and CDR2 (germline): MDHEN, SYDVKM. This CDR3 has 16 residues. CDR3 sequence reads: CASSLGTSGGHYEQYF. As DNA, the CDR3 is TGTGCCAGCAGTTTAGGGACTAGCGGGGGGCACTACGAGCAGTACTTC.

The gene calls are TRBV27 and TRBJ2-7, with TRBD1 as a possible D gene (5 bases). V was shortened by 10 bases and J by 5 bases, with 15 bases between the two germline ends. The CDR3 is 12 amino acids. CDR1 is MNHEY, CDR2 SMNVEV, per germline (reference sequence). Here the CDR3 reads CATPAGPHEQYF. CDR3 DNA sequence: TGTGCCACCCCAGCAGGGCCCCACGAGCAGTACTTC.

The chain employs TRBV28 and TRBJ2-3; D unclear. CDR3 size: 13 residues. Looked up from germline, CDR1 is MDHEN and CDR2 is SYDVKM. Trimming took off 5 bases at V and 10 bases at J, with 16 bases between the two ends. CDR3 region: CASSAPSFAAQYF. The CDR3 DNA reads TGTGCCAGCAGTGCCCCAAGTTTTGCTGCGCAGTATTTT.

The rearrangement uses TRBV30 and TRBJ2-7, with 7 nucleotides matching TRBD1. The CDR3 totals 12 residues. After removal of 2 bases from V and 2 bases from J, the junction contained 0 bases not matched to a gene. Germline V lookup: CDR1 GTSNPN, CDR2 SVGIG (reference sequence). DNA for the CDR3: TGTGCCTGGAGTACAGGGGCCTACGAGCAGTACTTC. Its protein is CAWSTGAYEQYF.

CDR3 DNA: TGTGCCAGCAGCCCCCAAGGGCTCGAGCAGTACTTC. Its translation: CASSPQGLEQYF. The V call is TRBV9, the J call TRBJ2-7; D gene unclear. Germline V gene data show CDR1 as SGDLS and CDR2 as YYNGEE. CDR3 length equals 12 residues. V shed 4 bases and J shed 6 bases, with 11 bases lying between them.

A single count supports this clone. The same CDR3 is also encoded by other DNA sequences in this sample. The J gene is TRBJ1-2, the V gene TRBV12-3 or TRBV12-4; D is ambiguous. V was pared by 5 bases and J by 4 bases, with 8 bases between. The CDR3 extends over 12 amino acids. The CDR3 DNA follows: TGTGCCAGCAGTCTCGTGAGCTATGGCTACACCTTC. This encodes CASSLVSYGYTF.

The rearrangement links TRBV24-1 to TRBJ2-3; no firm D call. V lost 8 bases and J lost 6, with 17 bases in between. CDR3 size: 14 residues. Germline loops: CDR1 KGHDR, CDR2 SFDVKD. In nucleotides, the CDR3 is TGTGCCACCAATGCCGGGCCCCCTGTGGATACGCAGTATTTT. Its protein is CATNAGPPVDTQYF.

This chain connects TRBV6-5 to TRBJ1-6, with a tentative D call TRBD1 (5 bases). Trimming took off 2 bases at V and 1 base at J, with 9 bases between the two ends. The germline CDR1 and CDR2 sequences are MNHEY and SVGAGI. The CDR3 runs 16 residues. CDR3 nucleotides: TGTGCCAGCAGTTACGGGGACTCTTCCTATAATTCACCCCTCCACTTT. Its protein product is CASSYGDSSYNSPLHF.

This rearrangement joins TRBV11-1 to TRBJ2-1; TRBD1 matches at 10 bases. Germline CDR1 SGHAT, CDR2 FQDESV (reference sequence). This CDR3 has 14 amino acids. V was clipped by 7 bases and J by 4 bases; unmatched bases: 4. The CDR3, as DNA: TGTGCCAGCAACGGGGGACAGGGGTACAATGAGCAGTTCTTC. This translates into CASNGGQGYNEQFF.

In this sample, this clone turned up a few times. The rearrangement links TRBV29-1 to TRBJ1-2; D ambiguous. The CDR3 contains 12 residues. The V and J ends lost 7 bases and 4 bases respectively, with 13 bases between them. Germline lookup yields CDR1 SQVTM and CDR2 ANQGSEA. The CDR3 sequence: CSAQTEGYGYTF. In nucleotides, the CDR3 is TGCAGCGCACAAACAGAAGGCTATGGCTACACCTTC.

The CDR3 spells CASSQVGDLPPYEQYF. As DNA, the CDR3 is TGCGCCAGCAGCCAAGTTGGCGACCTCCCCCCCTACGAGCAGTACTTC. The chain carries TRBV4-1 and TRBJ2-7, with unresolved D. Germline assignment: CDR1 MGHRA and CDR2 YSYEKL. The CDR3 has 16 amino acids. V gave up 1 base and J gave up 2 bases, with 15 bases separating them.

This chain connects TRBV6-5 to TRBJ2-7; no clear D gene. The CDR3 covers 14 residues. Germline V gives CDR1 MNHEY, CDR2 SVGAGI. V lost 6 bases and J 4 bases, leaving 16 bases between the germline ends. CDR3 region: CASSPFDTFYEQYF. The CDR3 region has the DNA TGTGCCAGCAGCCCCTTCGATACATTTTACGAGCAGTACTTC.

CDR3 sequence: CASSFSPQTSGYYNEQFF. CDR3 sequence (DNA): TGTGCCAGCAGCTTCTCCCCGCAGACTAGCGGATACTACAATGAGCAGTTCTTC. J is TRBJ2-1 and V is TRBV7-6; TRBD2 matches 9 bases. Germline assignment: CDR1 SGHVS and CDR2 FNYEAQ. With 3 bases clipped from V and 3 bases from J, the junction kept 12 bases outside the gene matches. The CDR3 runs 18 residues.

This sequence joins TRBV9 and TRBJ1-2; D is possibly TRBD1 (5 bases). The CDR3 spans 14 residues. V was cut by 3 bases and J by 4 bases, with 13 bases left in between. CDR1 is SGDLS and CDR2 is YYNGEE in the germline V gene. In DNA, the CDR3 is TGTGCCAGCAGCGCCGACCCGGGGCCCTATGGCTACACCTTC. Amino acids: CASSADPGPYGYTF.

This chain links TRBV11-3 with TRBJ1-4; no firm D call. Per the germline V gene, CDR1 is SGHNT and CDR2 is YENEEA. The CDR3 sequence is 11 residues long. V shed 3 bases and J shed 7 bases, with 3 bases lying between them. CDR3 in amino acids: CASSFSEKLFF. As DNA, the CDR3 is TGTGCCAGCAGCTTCTCTGAAAAACTGTTTTTT.

The V call is TRBV24-1, the J call TRBJ1-2, with D possibly TRBD1 on 5 matching bases. Trimming took 5 bases from V and 4 from J, leaving 13 bases between them. The CDR3 loop spans 14 amino acids. Germline CDR1 reads KGHDR; CDR2 reads SFDVKD. The CDR3 sequence: CATSGWGLSYGYTF. For the CDR3, the DNA is TGTGCCACCAGTGGCTGGGGGTTGAGCTATGGCTACACCTTC.

The chain combines TRBV4-2 with TRBJ2-7, with TRBD2 identical over 10 bases. The V and J ends lost 4 bases and 2 bases, in that order; junction bases with no gene match: 8. CDR3 size: 16 residues. Per the germline V gene, CDR1 is LGHNA and CDR2 is YNFKEQ. CDR3 bases: TGTGCCAGCAGCCGGGGGCTAGCGGGGGCCGCCTACGAGCAGTACTTC. It is translated as CASSRGLAGAAYEQYF.

The genes are TRBV18 and TRBJ1-5; D gene unclear. Trimming left V 2 bases short and J 6 bases short, with 5 bases between. CDR3 size: 12 residues. In germline, CDR1 is KGHSH, CDR2 LQKENI. The CDR3 DNA reads as TGTGCCAGCTCACCATATGGTCAGCCCCAGCATTTT. This gives the protein CASSPYGQPQHF. The whole variable domain, filled in from reference TRBV18 and TRBJ1-5, reads NAGVMQNPRHLVRRRGQEARLRCSPMKGHSHVYWYRQLPEEGLKFMVYLQKENIIDESGMPKERFSAEFPKEGPSILRIQQVVRGDSAAYFCASSPYGQPQHFGDGTRLSIL.

The rearrangement links TRBV9 to TRBJ2-3; no definite D call. V lost 0 bases to trimming and J lost 6 bases, with 8 bases between them. This CDR3 region has 13 residues. CDR1 and CDR2 from the germline V gene are SGDLS and YYNGEE. CDR3 region: CASSVVSSDTQYF. In DNA form, the CDR3 reads TGTGCCAGCAGCGTAGTCTCCTCCGATACGCAGTATTTT. Full variable domain (outside the CDR3, taken from reference TRBV9 and TRBJ2-3): DSGVTQTPKHLITATGQRVTLRCSPRSGDLSVYWYQQSLDQGLQFLIQYYNGEERAKGNILERFSAQQFPDLHSELNLSSLELGDSALYFCASSVVSSDTQYFGPGTRLTVL.

This chain links TRBV6-5 with TRBJ2-7, with a weak D call TRBD2 (6 bases). Germline loops: CDR1 MNHEY, CDR2 SVGAGI. This CDR3 has 15 residues. V dropped 5 bases and J dropped 0 bases, with 14 bases sitting between them. The CDR3 sequence: CASSPRGLSSYEQYF. In nucleotides, the CDR3 is TGTGCCAGCAGTCCGCGGGGCCTTAGCTCCTACGAGCAGTACTTC.

The V call is TRBV5-1, the J call TRBJ2-7; no clear D. CDR1 and CDR2 (germline): SGHRS, YFSETQ. CDR3 length: 13 amino acids. V lost 2 bases and J 1 base, leaving 7 bases between the germline ends. CDR3 in amino acids: CASSFWGSYEQYF. As DNA, the CDR3 is TGCGCCAGCAGCTTCTGGGGTTCCTACGAGCAGTACTTC.

This rearrangement joins TRBV5-1 to TRBJ1-5, with D tentatively TRBD1 (5 bases). V lost 0 bases and J lost 1, with 5 bases in between. CDR1 is SGHRS, CDR2 YFSETQ, per germline. This CDR3 is 14 amino acids long. CDR3 region: CASSLEGSNQPQHF. The CDR3 DNA is TGCGCCAGCAGCTTGGAGGGGAGCAATCAGCCCCAGCATTTT.

The gene calls are TRBV7-3 and TRBJ1-3; D is unresolved. Germline V gene sequence: CDR1 SGHTA, CDR2 FQGTGA. There are 13 residues in the CDR3. V was cut by 5 bases and J by 7 bases, with 12 bases left in between. The CDR3 DNA follows: TGTGCCAGCAGCAGGACCGCCGGGAACACCATATATTTT. Amino acid sequence: CASSRTAGNTIYF.

The chain recombines TRBV19 with TRBJ2-1; 7 positions match TRBD2. In germline, CDR1 is LNHDA, CDR2 SQIVND (reference sequence). This CDR3 region has 16 residues. After removal of 5 bases from V and 4 bases from J, the junction contained 11 bases not matched to a gene. The CDR3, as DNA: TGTGCCAGTAGTCCCAATACCGGGACTACTTACAATGAGCAGTTCTTC. Its translation: CASSPNTGTTYNEQFF. Supplemented by reference TRBV19 and TRBJ2-1, the full variable domain reads DGGITQSPKYLFRKEGQNVTLSCEQNLNHDAMYWYRQDPGQGLRLIYYSQIVNDFQKGDIAEGYSVSREKKESFPLTVTSAQKNPTAFYLCASSPNTGTTYNEQFFGPGTRLTVL.

This clone was recorded once. The chain carries TRBV19 and TRBJ1-1, with a possible D match to TRBD1 (6 bases). The germline V and J ends were trimmed by 6 bases and 5 bases, with 13 bases remaining between them. Per germline, CDR1 LNHDA and CDR2 SQIVND (reference sequence). This CDR3 spans 13 amino acids. Here the CDR3 DNA reads TGTGCCAGTAGCATAACAGGGTGGACTGAAGCTTTCTTT. Translating it yields CASSITGWTEAFF.

The CDR3 bases are TGTGCCAGCACCGACCCGGGGGGGGCGGACACTGAAGCTTTCTTT. It translates to CASTDPGGADTEAFF. V gene TRBV6-1 combines with J gene TRBJ1-1, with D tentatively TRBD1 (6 bases). This CDR3 is built from 15 residues. V was trimmed by 7 bases and J by 3 bases, leaving 18 bases between them. CDR1 and CDR2 from the germline V gene are MNHNS and SASEGT.

The V and J genes are TRBV6-6 and TRBJ1-5; unclear D gene. Germline V gene sequence: CDR1 MNHNY, CDR2 SVGAGI (reference sequence). The V end lost 8 bases, the J end lost 5 bases, and 16 bases lay between the germline ends. The CDR3 runs to 14 residues. Here the CDR3 DNA reads TGTGCCAGCCAATCCGGGTTTGGGGATCAGCCCCAGCATTTT. Its protein product is CASQSGFGDQPQHF.

The chain joins TRBV7-3 to TRBJ2-1, with 7 bases fitting TRBD2. This CDR3 spans 15 amino acids. Germline V gene lookup returns CDR1 SGHTA and CDR2 FQGTGA. With V trimmed by 2 bases and J by 4 bases, 5 bases remained unmatched. CDR3 sequence reads: CASSLLAGEYNEQFF. The CDR3 DNA reads as TGTGCCAGCAGCTTACTGGCGGGGGAGTACAATGAGCAGTTCTTC.